A single sample is the source of the 28 T cell receptor beta chains below, sequenced in a study of T-cell reconstitution after alpha-beta-depleted transplantation in children. Unique molecular identifiers were incorporated when the TCRbeta library was constructed. One entry per CDR3 protein, called by TCRdb with MiXCR from the PCR reads. The table lists 500,000 or so distinct CDR3 sequences, over 25% of them singletons. The sample here was PBMCs from the stem cell graft donor, taken from the stem cell graft. These receptors originate from a human donor who donated a stem cell graft to a child with aplastic anemia.

The chain is built from TRBV30 and TRBJ1-5; D unclear. CDR1 GTSNPN and CDR2 SVGIG come from the germline V gene (reference sequence). V gave up 2 bases and J gave up 4 bases, with 9 bases separating them. This CDR3 region has 13 residues. The CDR3 region has the DNA TGTGCCTGGAGTATTGGGAGAAATCAGCCCCAGCATTTT. Amino acid sequence: CAWSIGRNQPQHF.

V usage is TRBV6-5 and J usage is TRBJ2-6; D perhaps matches TRBD1 (5 bases). The V gene's germline CDR1 is MNHEY and CDR2 SVGAGI. Trimming cost V 4 bases and J 2 bases, with 12 bases left between them. The CDR3 has 16 residues. The CDR3 DNA sequence: TGTGCCAGCAGTTGGCTCCAGGGTGCTGGGGCCAACGTCCTGACTTTC. Translated, it gives CASSWLQGAGANVLTF.

The V and J genes are TRBV5-8 and TRBJ2-5; TRBD1 or TRBD2 may be the D gene (5 bases each). The germline V and J ends were trimmed by 2 bases and 1 base, with 12 bases remaining between them. The germline V gene encodes CDR1 SGHTS and CDR2 YDEGEE. The CDR3 loop spans 15 amino acids. The CDR3 reads CASSFGPGLQETQYF. CDR3 DNA: TGTGCCAGCAGCTTCGGCCCGGGGCTCCAAGAGACCCAGTACTTC.

This clonotype was detected only a few times. V usage is TRBV13 and J usage is TRBJ2-5, with TRBD2 matching over 12 bases. J gave up 5 bases and V 4 bases, and 14 bases lay outside the gene matches. CDR1 is PRHDT and CDR2 is FYEKMQ in the germline V gene (reference sequence). The CDR3 totals 18 residues. CDR3 nucleotide sequence: TGTGCCAGCAGCTCGGAACGCGGACTAGCGGGACGTAAGGAGACCCAGTACTTC. Its protein product is CASSSERGLAGRKETQYF.

V and J are TRBV29-1 and TRBJ2-7; 7 bases line up with TRBD1. V gave up 5 bases and J gave up 3 bases; unmatched junction bases: 1. The germline CDR1 and CDR2 sequences are SQVTM and ANQGSEA. The CDR3 runs to 11 residues. The CDR3 sequence is CSVWDSYEQYV. The CDR3 DNA reads TGCAGCGTTTGGGACAGCTACGAGCAGTACGTC.

This clonotype showed up just a few times. V gene TRBV20-1 combines with J gene TRBJ1-5; possible D gene TRBD1, 5 bases. CDR3 length equals 17 residues. Germline V gives CDR1 DFQATT, CDR2 SNEGSKA (reference sequence). The V end was cut by 4 bases, the J end by 0 bases, with 19 bases between. CDR3 sequence (DNA): TGCAGTGCTACGAGGCAGGGACTTCTACATAGCAATCAGCCCCAGCATTTT. This codes for CSATRQGLLHSNQPQHF.

Only a few counts were recorded for this clonotype. This chain connects TRBV29-1 to TRBJ2-7; 9 positions agree with TRBD1. Looked up from germline, CDR1 is SQVTM and CDR2 is ANQGSEA. J gave up 4 bases and V 4 bases, and 5 bases lay outside the gene matches. CDR3 size: 13 residues. The CDR3 loop is CSVGGQGPYEQYF. CDR3 DNA sequence: TGCAGCGTTGGGGGACAGGGACCATACGAGCAGTACTTC.

The chain couples TRBV7-8 to TRBJ1-5, with TRBD1 as a possible D gene (5 bases). Trimming removed 5 bases at V and 4 bases at J, with 15 bases between. Germline CDR1 SGHVS, CDR2 FQNEAQ. The CDR3 is made up of 15 amino acids. The CDR3 sequence is CASSGPGGGNQPQHF. The CDR3 region has the DNA TGTGCCAGCAGCGGGCCCGGCGGGGGGAATCAGCCCCAGCATTTT.

This clonotype was seen a few times. J is TRBJ2-1 and V is TRBV20-1, with TRBD2 matching over 7 bases. Germline V lookup: CDR1 DFQATT, CDR2 SNEGSKA (reference sequence). V lost 3 bases, J lost 5 bases, and 1 base stayed unmatched. CDR3 length: 12 residues. Here the CDR3 reads CSARGRDNEQFF. The CDR3 DNA is TGCAGTGCTAGGGGGAGGGACAATGAGCAGTTCTTC.

This chain links TRBV7-8 with TRBJ2-1; possible D gene TRBD2, 6 bases. V was pared by 5 bases and J by 4 bases, with 15 bases between. The CDR3 is 15 residues long. CDR1 and CDR2 (germline): SGHVS, FQNEAQ. This chain's CDR3 is CASSERERLYNEQFF. The CDR3 DNA is TGTGCCAGCAGCGAACGGGAGCGCCTATACAATGAGCAGTTCTTC.

This clonotype came up a few times. The chain couples TRBV3-1 to TRBJ2-1, with 12 positions matching TRBD2. This CDR3 comprises 15 residues. Germline values: CDR1 LGHDT, CDR2 YNNKEL (reference sequence). V shed 6 bases and J 7 bases; nucleotides not matched to a gene: 7. The CDR3 coding sequence is TGTGCCAGCAGACTAACTAGCGGGAGGTTGAATGAGCAGTTCTTC. Its translation is CASRLTSGRLNEQFF.

This clonotype was recorded a few times. The gene calls are TRBV12-3 or TRBV12-4 and TRBJ2-1; 10 positions agree with TRBD1. The CDR3 is 17 amino acids. V dropped 6 bases and J dropped 5; count of bases not matched to a gene: 13. This CDR3 reads CASSVDPGQGSHNEQFF. The CDR3 coding sequence is TGTGCCAGCAGCGTGGATCCGGGACAGGGGTCCCACAATGAGCAGTTCTTC.

The chain is built from TRBV5-1 and TRBJ1-4, with no clear D. CDR3 size: 14 residues. CDR1 and CDR2 (germline): SGHRS, YFSETQ. Between the trimmed V and J ends, which lost 2 bases and 3 bases, there was a span of 8 bases. The CDR3 spells CASSLGQANEKLFF. DNA for the CDR3: TGCGCCAGCAGCTTAGGCCAGGCTAATGAAAAACTGTTTTTT. The whole variable domain, filled in from reference TRBV5-1 and TRBJ1-4, reads KAGVTQTPRYLIKTRGQQVTLSCSPISGHRSVSWYQQTPGQGLQFLFEYFSETQRNKGNFPGRFSGRQFSNSRSEMNVSTLELGDSALYLCASSLGQANEKLFFGSGTQLSVL.

The rearrangement uses TRBV10-3 and TRBJ2-7, with 9 bases identical to TRBD1. Germline V lookup: CDR1 ENHRY, CDR2 SYGVKD. This CDR3 comprises 13 residues. V shed 7 bases, J shed 3 bases, and the junction held 4 bases outside the gene matches. The CDR3 loop reads CAINPGQGYEQYF. The CDR3 region has the DNA TGTGCCATCAACCCGGGACAGGGCTACGAGCAGTACTTC.

The chain combines TRBV3-1 with TRBJ2-4; weak D call: TRBD1 (5 bases). The CDR3 covers 13 residues. Germline V gene data show CDR1 as LGHDT and CDR2 as YNNKEL (reference sequence). Trimming removed 4 bases at V and 9 bases at J, with 13 bases between. The CDR3 loop reads CASSPPGSVIQYF. CDR3 nucleotide sequence: TGTGCCAGCAGCCCCCCAGGGTCGGTCATTCAGTACTTC.

This clonotype was counted a few times. The chain employs TRBV6-5 and TRBJ2-1, with D perhaps matching TRBD2 (6 bases). Germline assignment: CDR1 MNHEY and CDR2 SVGAGI. With 3 bases removed from V and 0 bases from J, the gap between germline ends came to 9 bases. This CDR3 region has 15 residues. CDR3 nucleotide sequence: TGTGCCAGCAGTTATAGGGAGGTCTCCTACAATGAGCAGTTCTTC. It translates to CASSYREVSYNEQFF.

This clonotype turned up a few times. CDR3: CASSLFLSAETQYF. CDR3 DNA sequence: TGCGCCAGCAGCTTGTTTCTCTCGGCAGAGACCCAGTACTTC. The chain uses TRBV5-1 and TRBJ2-5; no clear D. The V end was cut by 1 base, the J end by 4 bases, with 11 bases between. CDR1 SGHRS and CDR2 YFSETQ come from the germline V gene. The CDR3 has 14 residues.

This sequence joins TRBV28 and TRBJ2-7, with 9 bases aligning to TRBD2. Germline CDR1 MDHEN, CDR2 SYDVKM. Trimming cost V 5 bases and J 4 bases; bases outside gene matches: 12. This CDR3 is built from 16 residues. This chain's CDR3 is CASSPQLAGAVYEQYF. As DNA, the CDR3 is TGTGCCAGCAGTCCCCAATTAGCGGGAGCGGTTTACGAGCAGTACTTC.

The chain carries TRBV19 and TRBJ2-1; 11 nucleotides agree with TRBD2. There are 16 residues in the CDR3. Trimming cost V 5 bases and J 4 bases; bases outside gene matches: 7. CDR1 is LNHDA and CDR2 is SQIVND in the germline V gene (reference sequence). The CDR3 sequence is CASSAPSGRPYNEQFF. For the CDR3, the DNA is TGTGCCAGTAGTGCCCCTAGCGGGAGGCCATACAATGAGCAGTTCTTC.

The V gene is TRBV27, the J gene TRBJ1-1; D remains ambiguous. The germline V gene has CDR1 MNHEY and CDR2 SMNVEV (reference sequence). Trimming pared 3 bases from V and 6 bases from J, leaving 14 bases between. The CDR3 is 14 amino acids. CDR3 region: CASSFITTRAEAFF. DNA of the CDR3: TGTGCCAGCAGTTTTATAACGACGCGGGCTGAAGCTTTCTTT.

This clonotype was observed many times. The V and J genes are TRBV2 and TRBJ1-4; 7 bases match TRBD1. This CDR3 is built from 15 residues. Germline V gene lookup returns CDR1 SNHLY and CDR2 FYNNEI. The V gene end was trimmed by 4 bases and the J gene end by 5 bases; junction bases not matched to a gene: 7. The CDR3 DNA reads as TGTGCCAGCAGTGGGACCGGGACAGTAAATGAAAAACTGTTTTTT. This encodes CASSGTGTVNEKLFF.

The J gene is TRBJ2-3, the V gene TRBV29-1; the D call may be TRBD1 or TRBD2 (5 bases each). The CDR3 runs 12 residues. V was shortened by 6 bases and J by 5 bases, with 12 bases between the two germline ends. Germline CDR1 is SQVTM and CDR2 is ANQGSEA. The CDR3 nucleotides read TGCAGCGTGAGGGGTAGGATAGATACGCAGTATTTT. Its protein product is CSVRGRIDTQYF.

The CDR3 spells CASSLGQDYQPQHF. CDR3 bases: TGTGCCAGCAGTTTGGGACAGGACTATCAGCCCCAGCATTTT. The genes are TRBV28 and TRBJ1-5; 8 bases line up with TRBD1. The CDR3 loop spans 14 amino acids. Germline lookup yields CDR1 MDHEN and CDR2 SYDVKM. Trimming took 3 bases from V and 5 from J; bases not matched to a gene: 3.

This chain joins TRBV5-8 and TRBJ2-4; 7 bases match TRBD1. Per the germline V gene, CDR1 is SGHTS and CDR2 is YDEGEE. The V and J ends lost 0 bases and 6 bases, in that order; junction bases with no gene match: 3. The CDR3 totals 14 residues. CDR3 coding DNA: TGTGCCAGCAGCTTGGGCCAGGGGGTAAACATTCAGTACTTC. It codes for CASSLGQGVNIQYF.

There are a few counts of this clonotype. This chain uses TRBV28 with TRBJ2-7; TRBD1 matches 7 bases. J gave up 5 bases and V 8 bases, and 12 bases lay outside the gene matches. The CDR3 spans 14 residues. Germline lookup yields CDR1 MDHEN and CDR2 SYDVKM. DNA of the CDR3: TGTGCCAGCCAACGATTGACAGGGTTCGACGAGCAGTACTTC. It yields the protein CASQRLTGFDEQYF. The whole variable domain, filled in from reference TRBV28 and TRBJ2-7, reads DVKVTQSSRYLVKRTGEKVFLECVQDMDHENMFWYRQDPGLGLRLIYFSYDVKMKEKGDIPEGYSVSREKKERFSLILESASTNQTSMYLCASQRLTGFDEQYFGPGTRLTVT.

The V and J genes are TRBV13 and TRBJ2-5; 8 nucleotides line up with TRBD2. Germline assignment: CDR1 PRHDT and CDR2 FYEKMQ (reference sequence). V dropped 4 bases and J dropped 5; count of bases not matched to a gene: 12. There are 16 residues in the CDR3. The CDR3 DNA sequence: TGTGCCAGCAGCTCTTTACTAGCGGACCGAGGGGAGACCCAGTACTTC. As protein: CASSSLLADRGETQYF.

This clonotype was detected only a few times. This chain's CDR3 is CATSRDPPTGLSYGYTF. As DNA, the CDR3 is TGTGCCACCAGCAGAGATCCCCCGACCGGGCTCAGCTATGGCTACACCTTC. This chain connects TRBV15 to TRBJ1-2, with D uncertain. In germline, CDR1 is LNHNV, CDR2 YYDKDF (reference sequence). CDR3 size: 17 residues. V shed 0 bases and J shed 4 bases, with 18 bases lying between them.

This clonotype showed up just a few times. The genes are TRBV6-2 or TRBV6-3 and TRBJ2-7; a weak D match, TRBD1 (5 bases). This CDR3 has 14 residues. CDR1 is MNHEY, CDR2 SVGEGT, per germline. V was trimmed by 4 bases and J by 2 bases, leaving 12 bases between them. The CDR3, as DNA: TGTGCCAGCAGTTCAACAGGAGCCCCCTACGAGCAGTACGTC. Amino acid sequence: CASSSTGAPYEQYV.